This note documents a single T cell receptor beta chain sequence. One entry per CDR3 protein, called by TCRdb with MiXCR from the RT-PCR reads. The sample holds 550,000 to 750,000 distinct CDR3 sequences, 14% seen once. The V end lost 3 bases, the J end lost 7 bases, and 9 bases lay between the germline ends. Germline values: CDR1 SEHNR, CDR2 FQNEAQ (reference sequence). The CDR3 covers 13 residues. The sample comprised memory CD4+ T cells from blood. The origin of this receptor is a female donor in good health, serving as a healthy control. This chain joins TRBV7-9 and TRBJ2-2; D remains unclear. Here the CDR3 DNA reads TGTGCCAGCAGCTTTGGAGTGGGCGGGGAGCTGTTTTTT. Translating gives CASSFGVGGELFF.